The clone carrying this T cell receptor beta chain was seen many times. As yet, its antigen is unknown. Unmatched junction bases numbered 13, after V lost 4 bases and J lost 5 bases. CDR1 and CDR2 from the germline V gene are SGHRS and YFSETQ. There are 16 residues in the CDR3. This entry belongs to a study of CD8 T cells in ankylosing spondylitis. Researchers built TCR beta libraries using quantitative 5'-RACE with molecular barcodes. TCRdb called the 5' RACE reads again in MiXCR, with one record for every CDR3 protein. The sample includes some 130,000 distinct CDR3 sequences, more than 5.5% of them seen just once. Study-level results: Some of these motif variants have turned up before, in reports on reactive arthritis synovial fluid and blood.

The specimen sequenced was blood, either unsorted or a sorted T cell fraction (not recorded which). The TCR sequence derives from a female donor with ankylosing spondylitis or in good health (not recorded which). V and J are TRBV5-1 and TRBJ2-3, with TRBD2 identical over 7 bases. CDR3 sequence reads: CASSTLGGSGGDTQYF. The CDR3 DNA follows: TGCGCCAGCAGCACTCTGGGGGGGTCCGGCGGAGATACGCAGTATTTT. The variable domain in full, completed from reference TRBV5-1 and TRBJ2-3, reads KAGVTQTPRYLIKTRGQQVTLSCSPISGHRSVSWYQQTPGQGLQFLFEYFSETQRNKGNFPGRFSGRQFSNSRSEMNVSTLELGDSALYLCASSTLGGSGGDTQYFGPGTRLTVL.